A selection of T cell receptor beta chains follows, all from one sample in a study of regulatory T cells in long-lasting Graves disease. From the multiplex PCR reads, TCRdb called clonotypes with MiXCR, one entry per CDR3 protein. The sample has roughly 440,000 distinct CDR3 sequences; roughly 17% are singletons. The same data also contributed to another study, on T cells in Graves' hyperthyroidism and ophthalmopathy.

The source was peripheral blood mononuclear cells (PBMCs), collected at new diagnosis, from a patient treated with antithyroid drugs. Receptors originate from a woman in her late teens or twenties with Graves disease. CDR3s include the opening cysteine and the closing phenylalanine or tryptophan. Fields, in order: clone size, D gene, V gene, J gene, CDR3 protein, CDR3 DNA. A D gene is named only where the DNA matches it firmly. Clone size is shown for a subset of rows, as once, few, many or a class of expanded clone.

clone_size: many; d_call: .; v_call: TRBV28; j_call: TRBJ2-7; cdr3_aa: CASSSRGRAPTEEQYF; cdr3_nt: TGTGCCAGCAGTTCCCGGGGCCGGGCCCCAACAGAAGAGCAGTACTTC
clone_size: many; d_call: .; v_call: TRBV10-3; j_call: TRBJ2-7; cdr3_aa: CAISEGQTYEQYF; cdr3_nt: TGTGCCATCAGTGAGGGACAGACCTACGAGCAGTACTTC
clone_size: many; d_call: .; v_call: TRBV19; j_call: TRBJ2-6; cdr3_aa: CASSKRKGSGANVLTF; cdr3_nt: TGTGCCAGTAGTAAGCGGAAGGGATCTGGGGCCAACGTCCTGACTTTC
clone_size: .; d_call: .; v_call: TRBV12-3/TRBV12-4; j_call: TRBJ2-3; cdr3_aa: CASSFGSKTSTDTQYF; cdr3_nt: TGTGCCAGCAGTTTCGGGTCGAAAACTAGCACAGATACGCAGTATTTT
clone_size: many; d_call: TRBD1; v_call: TRBV7-8; j_call: TRBJ2-1; cdr3_aa: CASSLGQGPHNEQFF; cdr3_nt: TGTGCCAGCAGCCTGGGACAGGGGCCTCACAATGAGCAGTTCTTC
clone_size: .; d_call: .; v_call: TRBV9; j_call: TRBJ1-1; cdr3_aa: CASSYAGVNTEAFF; cdr3_nt: TGTGCCAGCAGCTACGCCGGGGTGAACACTGAAGCTTTCTTT
clone_size: many; d_call: TRBD2; v_call: TRBV11-2; j_call: TRBJ2-1; cdr3_aa: CASTPPGGLAPNEQFF; cdr3_nt: TGTGCCAGCACCCCTCCCGGGGGACTAGCCCCCAATGAGCAGTTCTTC
clone_size: .; d_call: .; v_call: TRBV12-3/TRBV12-4; j_call: TRBJ2-5; cdr3_aa: CASSFLGEETQYF; cdr3_nt: TGTGCCAGCAGTTTCTTAGGGGAAGAGACCCAGTACTTC
clone_size: .; d_call: TRBD2; v_call: TRBV27; j_call: TRBJ2-4; cdr3_aa: CASSLMFPSGIAKNIQYF; cdr3_nt: TGTGCCAGCAGTTTAATGTTTCCTAGCGGGATAGCCAAAAACATTCAGTACTTC
clone_size: many; d_call: .; v_call: TRBV7-2; j_call: TRBJ2-2; cdr3_aa: CASSLEANTGELFF; cdr3_nt: TGTGCCAGCAGCTTAGAGGCCAACACCGGGGAGCTGTTTTTT
clone_size: many; d_call: .; v_call: TRBV28; j_call: TRBJ2-5; cdr3_aa: CASSLGGRKGETQYF; cdr3_nt: TGTGCCAGCAGTTTAGGGGGGCGAAAGGGAGAGACCCAGTACTTC
clone_size: many; d_call: .; v_call: TRBV15; j_call: TRBJ1-1; cdr3_aa: CATSREEISNTEAFF; cdr3_nt: TGTGCCACCAGCAGAGAGGAGATTTCGAACACTGAAGCTTTCTTT
clone_size: few; d_call: TRBD1; v_call: TRBV6-1; j_call: TRBJ2-7; cdr3_aa: CASSTRQGATYEQYF; cdr3_nt: TGTGCCAGCAGTACGCGTCAGGGGGCGACCTACGAGCAGTACTTC
clone_size: .; d_call: TRBD2; v_call: TRBV6-2/TRBV6-3; j_call: TRBJ2-7; cdr3_aa: CASSITAGGSYEQYF; cdr3_nt: TGTGCCAGCAGCATCACGGCGGGAGGGTCCTACGAGCAGTACTTC
clone_size: many; d_call: .; v_call: TRBV27; j_call: TRBJ2-7; cdr3_aa: CASTLGEALLYEQYF; cdr3_nt: TGTGCCAGCACCTTGGGAGAGGCCCTCCTTTACGAGCAGTACTTC
clone_size: many; d_call: .; v_call: TRBV13; j_call: TRBJ2-3; cdr3_aa: CASSLRLVERGDTQYF; cdr3_nt: TGTGCCAGCAGCTTAAGGCTAGTAGAGAGGGGAGATACGCAGTATTTT
clone_size: many; d_call: .; v_call: TRBV7-9; j_call: TRBJ2-1; cdr3_aa: CASGSRFGPQNEQFF; cdr3_nt: TGTGCCAGCGGATCCAGGTTTGGGCCACAGAATGAGCAGTTCTTC
clone_size: .; d_call: .; v_call: TRBV7-9; j_call: TRBJ1-2; cdr3_aa: CASSLDGGRGYGYTF; cdr3_nt: TGTGCCAGCAGCTTAGACGGGGGACGTGGCTATGGCTACACCTTC
clone_size: .; d_call: TRBD2; v_call: TRBV12-3/TRBV12-4; j_call: TRBJ2-7; cdr3_aa: CASSQLAGRSSQYF; cdr3_nt: TGTGCCAGCAGCCAATTAGCGGGCCGCTCGTCGCAGTACTTC
clone_size: .; d_call: TRBD2; v_call: TRBV28; j_call: TRBJ2-1; cdr3_aa: CASSSTSGGVGEQFF; cdr3_nt: TGTGCCAGCAGTTCGACTAGCGGGGGGGTCGGTGAGCAGTTCTTC